A single sample is the source of the 8 T cell receptor beta chains below, sequenced in a study of blood T cell repertoires in COVID-19. TCRdb's table, derived via immunoSEQ multiplex PCR, lists solely in-frame clones and lacks some. Of about 56,000 clones listed, roughly nine tenths were seen once; the top ten hold approximately 45%. The sample comprised peripheral blood. These receptor sequences come from an older woman with COVID-19, enrolled during active disease.

This clone was seen only once. The rearrangement links TRBV6-5 to TRBJ1-2; 9 bases are shared with TRBD1. CDR1 MNHEY and CDR2 SVGAGI come from the germline V gene. The V gene end was trimmed by 4 bases and the J gene end by 4 bases; junction bases not matched to a gene: 10. The CDR3 has 16 residues. CDR3 in DNA: TGTGCCAGCAGTTCCCTCCCGACAGGGGGGGTCTATGGCTACACCTTC. It yields the protein CASSSLPTGGVYGYTF.

The V gene is TRBV4-3, the J gene TRBJ2-1; 8 nucleotides align to TRBD2. The CDR3 has 16 residues. After removal of 0 bases from V and 4 bases from J, the junction contained 5 bases not matched to a gene. Looked up from germline, CDR1 is LGHNA and CDR2 is YSLEER. CDR3 loop: CASSQDVGTRYNEQFF. The CDR3 DNA reads as TGCGCCAGCAGCCAAGATGTTGGGACTAGGTACAATGAGCAGTTCTTC.

The genes are TRBV5-6 and TRBJ2-5; TRBD1 is a possible D gene (6 bases). The germline gives CDR1 SGHDT, CDR2 YYEEEE. V lost 0 bases and J 4 bases, leaving 13 bases between the germline ends. This CDR3 has 15 residues. The CDR3: CASSLVRGGLETQYF. The CDR3 coding sequence is TGTGCCAGCAGCTTGGTCAGGGGTGGTCTAGAGACCCAGTACTTC. The full variable domain, its missing parts supplied by reference TRBV5-6 and TRBJ2-5, is DAGVTQSPTHLIKTRGQQVTLRCSPKSGHDTVSWYQQALGQGPQFIFQYYEEEERQRGNFPDRFSGHQFPNYSSELNVNALLLGDSALYLCASSLVRGGLETQYFGPGTRLLVL.

CDR3 residues: CASSWGLAPTYEQYF. CDR3 coding DNA: TGTGCCAGCAGTTGGGGACTAGCGCCGACCTACGAGCAGTACTTC. The chain employs TRBV6-2 or TRBV6-3 and TRBJ2-7; TRBD2 agrees at 10 bases. Germline values: CDR1 MNHEY, CDR2 SVGEGT. Losses at the gene ends were 4 bases for V and 2 bases for J; bases not matched to a gene: 5. The CDR3 length is 15 residues.

The gene calls are TRBV10-3 and TRBJ2-1; 13 nucleotides match TRBD2. The V gene end was trimmed by 2 bases and the J gene end by 0 bases; junction bases not matched to a gene: 4. CDR1 is ENHRY, CDR2 SYGVKD, per germline. This CDR3 is 18 amino acids long. For the CDR3, the DNA is TGTGCCATCAGTGAGACTAGCGGGGGGGCGGACTCCTACAATGAGCAGTTCTTC. This gives the protein CAISETSGGADSYNEQFF.

The chain combines TRBV5-4 with TRBJ1-1; 9 bases align to TRBD1. Unmatched junction bases numbered 3, after V lost 2 bases and J lost 4 bases. This CDR3 contains 14 residues. CDR1 is SGHNT and CDR2 is YYREEE in the germline V gene (reference sequence). CDR3 in DNA: TGTGCCAGCAGCTTCGACAGGGGGGTCACTGAAGCTTTCTTT. Protein sequence: CASSFDRGVTEAFF.

This chain connects TRBV4-3 to TRBJ1-1; possibly TRBD1 for D (5 bases). CDR1 is LGHNA and CDR2 is YSLEER in the germline V gene. Trimming pared 3 bases from V and 2 bases from J, leaving 16 bases between. The CDR3 spans 16 residues. CDR3 loop: CASSQALTGHNTEAFF. In nucleotides, the CDR3 is TGCGCCAGCAGCCAGGCACTAACAGGACATAACACTGAAGCTTTCTTT.

The CDR3 region has the DNA TGTGCCACCAGTGATCCCGGGACAGGGTCCTACGAGCAGTACTTC. It codes for CATSDPGTGSYEQYF. The chain recombines TRBV24-1 with TRBJ2-7; 9 bases line up with TRBD1. Losses at the gene ends were 3 bases for V and 1 base for J; bases not matched to a gene: 3. Germline CDR1 and CDR2: KGHDR and SFDVKD. This CDR3 is 15 amino acids long.